This T cell receptor beta chain was captured by sequencing in a study of blood T cell repertoires in COVID-19. In the study overall: The analysed material was cDNA or gDNA that came from T cells, B-cell-depleted T cells, or PBMCs.

This clone has only a few counts. Methods used by the authors: Estimation of nucleated cell counts relied on the amplification of reference gene primers. Here immunoSEQ multiplex PCR was the method, and the copy in TCRdb shows in-frame clones only, minus some. That table is the source of V, J and clone size, and D and trimming were worked out from the DNA. The repertoire includes about 150,000 clones, around 85% of them detected once, and more than 2% sits in the top ten. The CDR3 contains 12 residues. V lost 5 bases and J lost 11; bases outside the gene matches: 6. This TCR was recovered from a woman aged 65 to 85 with acute or convalescent COVID-19. The sequencing sample was made of peripheral blood. The V call is TRBV12-3 or TRBV12-4, the J call TRBJ1-5; TRBD1 matches at 7 bases. The CDR3 is CASSEGAWAQHF. The CDR3 region has the DNA TGTGCCAGCAGTGAGGGGGCTTGGGCCCAGCATTTT.